This entry lists 21 T cell receptor beta chains sequenced from one sample in a study of regulatory T cells in long-lasting Graves disease. TCR beta libraries were built with iRepertoire HTBI primers and Arm-PCR of CDR3 regions. A single record per CDR3 protein comes from TCRdb applying MiXCR to the multiplex PCR reads. The sample yields roughly 430,000 distinct CDR3 sequences, 15% to 20% seen once. The time point is: newly diagnosed GD, antithyroid drugs for less than 3 months. Scientists built the TCR library using RNA that was extracted from PBMCs. This sample also appeared in a second study, on T cells in Graves' hyperthyroidism and ophthalmopathy.

Sequenced here: peripheral blood mononuclear cells (PBMCs), sampled at new diagnosis, from a patient treated with antithyroid drugs. The receptors stem from a young woman with Graves disease.

The sample holds one count of this clonotype. A much more abundant neighbour one base away suggests this may be a read error. The chain employs TRBV6-1 and TRBJ1-1, with unresolved D. V lost 7 bases to trimming and J lost 3 bases, with 15 bases between them. This CDR3 comprises 14 residues. The germline gives CDR1 MNHNS, CDR2 SASEGT. The chain's CDR3 is CASTRREGHTEAFF. The CDR3, as DNA: TGTGCCAGCACAAGACGGGAAGGGCACACTGAAGCTTTCTTT.

This clonotype was counted at least ten times. This sequence joins TRBV28 and TRBJ1-4; perhaps TRBD1 as D (5 bases). Trimming left V 3 bases short and J 3 bases short, with 8 bases between. Germline V gives CDR1 MDHEN, CDR2 SYDVKM. CDR3 length equals 14 residues. CDR3 residues: CASSFGGSNEKLFF. As DNA, the CDR3 is TGTGCCAGCAGTTTCGGGGGGTCTAATGAAAAACTGTTTTTT.

In its sample, this clonotype was seen a few times. V usage is TRBV6-2 or TRBV6-3 and J usage is TRBJ2-3; 7 positions agree with TRBD2. The CDR3 is 12 amino acids. V trimming: 11 bases; J trimming: 4 bases; junction bases outside the gene matches: 6. Germline V lookup: CDR1 MNHEY, CDR2 SVGEGT. The CDR3 nucleotides are TGTGCCGTCACTAGCGCGCCAGATACGCAGTATTTT. Its protein product is CAVTSAPDTQYF.

CDR3 DNA sequence: TGTGCCAGCAGCCTTGCGGACGGAAGCTCCTACGAGCAGTACTTC. Protein product: CASSLADGSSYEQYF. The rearrangement joins TRBV7-6 to TRBJ2-7; D gene ambiguous. Germline V gene data show CDR1 as SGHVS and CDR2 as FNYEAQ. V was trimmed by 5 bases and J by 0 bases, leaving 14 bases between them. This CDR3 is built from 15 residues.

This sequence joins TRBV28 and TRBJ2-2; 7 nucleotides line up with TRBD2. CDR3 size: 14 residues. Germline V gives CDR1 MDHEN, CDR2 SYDVKM. With 7 bases clipped from V and 1 base from J, the junction kept 3 bases outside the gene matches. CDR3 sequence reads: CASISGMNTGELFF. The DNA for the CDR3 is TGTGCCAGCATCAGCGGGATGAACACCGGGGAGCTGTTTTTT.

This chain links TRBV4-1 with TRBJ1-5; D ambiguous. Trimming left V 1 base short and J 6 bases short, with 10 bases between. This CDR3 contains 14 residues. CDR1 and CDR2 from the germline V gene are MGHRA and YSYEKL. The CDR3 reads CASSQVGAGQPQHF. The CDR3 DNA sequence: TGCGCCAGCAGCCAAGTTGGAGCGGGTCAGCCCCAGCATTTT.

This clonotype was seen repeatedly, ten times or more. The chain employs TRBV7-2 and TRBJ2-1; TRBD1 agrees at 11 bases. CDR1 is SGHTA, CDR2 FQGNSA, per germline. CDR3 length equals 15 residues. The V gene end was trimmed by 5 bases and the J gene end by 5 bases; junction bases not matched to a gene: 5. CDR3 region: CASSPGQGAHNEQFF. In DNA form, the CDR3 reads TGTGCCAGCAGCCCAGGACAGGGGGCACACAATGAGCAGTTCTTC.

This clonotype was seen at least ten times. This sequence joins TRBV2 and TRBJ2-1; TRBD2 might be the D (6 bases). The germline V gene has CDR1 SNHLY and CDR2 FYNNEI. V shed 4 bases and J shed 8 bases, with 15 bases lying between them. The CDR3 has 14 amino acids. CDR3 protein: CASSVLPGGDEQFF. The CDR3 nucleotides read TGTGCCAGCAGTGTTCTTCCCGGAGGGGATGAGCAGTTCTTC.

V and J are TRBV28 and TRBJ2-2; D remains unclear. CDR1 is MDHEN, CDR2 SYDVKM, per germline. The CDR3 is 12 residues long. The CDR3 region has the DNA TGTCAGGCGCCATCGAACACCGGGGAGCTGTTTTTT. This translates into CQAPSNTGELFF. The whole variable domain, remainder taken from reference TRBV28 and TRBJ2-2, is DVKVTQSSRYLVKRTGEKVFLECVQDMDHENMFWYRQDPGLGLRLIYFSYDVKMKEKGDIPEGYSVSREKKERFSLILESASTNQTSMYLCQAPSNTGELFFGEGSRLTVL.

The chain carries TRBV7-2 and TRBJ2-5; 9 bases match TRBD2. Germline CDR1 and CDR2: SGHTA and FQGNSA. V lost 0 bases, J lost 1 base, and 6 bases stayed unmatched. This CDR3 has 17 residues. The CDR3 coding sequence is TGTGCCAGCAGCTTAGCGGCTAGCGGGGTAATCCAAGAGACCCAGTACTTC. Translated: CASSLAASGVIQETQYF.

To note about this clonotype: A much larger clone lies a single base off, so this may be a read error. V is TRBV6-1 and J is TRBJ2-5; 7 bases match TRBD2. Germline V gene sequence: CDR1 MNHNS, CDR2 SASEGT. The CDR3 length is 15 residues. CDR3 loop: CASSGWREGQGTQYF. In nucleotides, the CDR3 is TGTGCCAGCAGTGGGTGGAGGGAGGGGCAAGGGACCCAGTACTTC.

This chain links TRBV7-9 with TRBJ1-2; 7 bases map to TRBD1. The germline CDR1 and CDR2 sequences are SEHNR and FQNEAQ (reference sequence). Trimming took 5 bases from V and 4 from J; bases not matched to a gene: 7. The CDR3 loop spans 14 amino acids. The CDR3 nucleotides read TGTGCCAGCAGCGAAAGGGGGCAGATCTATGGCTACACCTTC. The encoded protein is CASSERGQIYGYTF.

This clonotype has ten or more counts. This chain uses TRBV30 with TRBJ1-2, with D possibly TRBD1 on 5 matching bases. The CDR3 contains 15 residues. Germline V gives CDR1 GTSNPN, CDR2 SVGIG (reference sequence). V was trimmed by 3 bases and J by 0 bases, leaving 14 bases between them. This CDR3 reads CAWSPPGGANYGYTF. The CDR3 DNA is TGTGCCTGGAGCCCACCGGGGGGGGCTAACTATGGCTACACCTTC. Complete variable domain (other parts from reference TRBV30 and TRBJ1-2): SQTIHQWPATLVQPVGSPLSLECTVEGTSNPNLYWYRQAAGRGLQLLFYSVGIGQISSEVPQNLSASRPQDRQFILSSKKLLLSDSGFYLCAWSPPGGANYGYTFGSGTRLTVV.

This clonotype was counted many times. The rearrangement links TRBV18 to TRBJ2-7; no reliable D call. Germline V gene sequence: CDR1 KGHSH, CDR2 LQKENI. The CDR3 has 13 residues. V gave up 0 bases and J gave up 6 bases, with 9 bases separating them. For the CDR3, the DNA is TGTGCCAGCTCACCACCGACGGCTAGCGAGCAGTACTTC. This translates into CASSPPTASEQYF.

There are many counts of this clonotype. The gene calls are TRBV7-3 and TRBJ2-1, with 11 positions matching TRBD2. Germline CDR1 SGHTA, CDR2 FQGTGA. The length of the CDR3 is 16 residues. With 0 bases clipped from V and 5 bases from J, the junction kept 3 bases outside the gene matches. The CDR3 nucleotides are TGTGCCAGCAGCTTAACCCTAGCGGGAGGAAACAATGAGCAGTTCTTC. It is translated as CASSLTLAGGNNEQFF.

This clonotype was counted ten times or more. V usage is TRBV15 and J usage is TRBJ2-1; no firm D call. This CDR3 has 13 residues. CDR1 LNHNV and CDR2 YYDKDF come from the germline V gene (reference sequence). V was pared by 1 base and J by 6 bases, with 7 bases between. As DNA, the CDR3 is TGTGCCACCAGCAGAGGGAGAAGCAATGAGCAGTTCTTC. Translated: CATSRGRSNEQFF.

This clonotype was seen only a few times. The chain couples TRBV28 to TRBJ2-1; the match to TRBD1 covers 7 bases. J gave up 0 bases and V 7 bases, and 6 bases lay outside the gene matches. The germline V gene has CDR1 MDHEN and CDR2 SYDVKM. This CDR3 is built from 15 residues. The CDR3 DNA follows: TGTGCCAGCACCCCTGGGACAGACTCCTACAATGAGCAGTTCTTC. Protein product: CASTPGTDSYNEQFF.

This clonotype appeared many times. The rearrangement links TRBV6-5 to TRBJ2-1; 9 bases are shared with TRBD2. The V gene end was trimmed by 1 base and the J gene end by 6 bases; junction bases not matched to a gene: 7. CDR3 length equals 16 residues. Germline V lookup: CDR1 MNHEY, CDR2 SVGAGI. The CDR3: CASSYYSGSFRNEQFF. DNA for the CDR3: TGTGCCAGCAGTTACTATAGCGGGAGCTTCCGCAATGAGCAGTTCTTC.

This clonotype came up many times. The J gene is TRBJ2-7, the V gene TRBV27; D could derive from TRBD1 or TRBD2 (5 bases each). V shed 2 bases and J shed 0 bases, with 11 bases lying between them. The CDR3 has 15 amino acids. The germline gives CDR1 MNHEY, CDR2 SMNVEV (reference sequence). Here the CDR3 DNA reads TGTGCCAGCAGTTTAGGGGGAATCAGCTCCTACGAGCAGTACTTC. The encoded protein is CASSLGGISSYEQYF.

This clonotype has at least ten counts. This chain connects TRBV12-3 or TRBV12-4 to TRBJ1-4; D remains ambiguous. V lost 5 bases and J 5 bases, leaving 12 bases between the germline ends. The length of the CDR3 is 14 residues. The DNA for the CDR3 is TGTGCCAGCAGTCGTCCGGGAGGAAATGAAAAACTGTTTTTT. It yields the protein CASSRPGGNEKLFF.

The chain uses TRBV27 and TRBJ1-6; D is undetermined. This CDR3 is 14 amino acids long. Trimming left V 9 bases short and J 4 bases short, with 13 bases between. The germline gives CDR1 MNHEY, CDR2 SMNVEV (reference sequence). The CDR3, as DNA: TGTGCCAGTTCCGGGATGGGGTATAATTCACCCCTCCACTTT. Its translation: CASSGMGYNSPLHF.